The clone carrying this T cell receptor (beta chain) was seen a few times. Its antigen is as yet unknown. The sample is drawn from a study of T-cell memory formation after mild COVID-19. Study details: Each donor largely had its own TCR clusters.

Study results and caveats: Researchers report contracting CD4+ clones mostly in CM and EM, with CD8+ clones in EMRA. Second-wave clones with a day 37 peak had unconfirmed SARS-CoV-2 specificity.

5'RACE, which relied on constant-segment primers, yielded TCR alpha and TCR beta cDNA libraries carrying sample barcodes and UMIs. MiXCR, run by TCRdb on the 5' RACE reads, gives a single entry per CDR3 protein. The table has 470,000 or so distinct CDR3 sequences, 20% seen once. CDR1 is ENHRY and CDR2 is SYGVKD in the germline V gene. The J segment lost 7 bases and the V segment lost 4 bases, leaving 7 bases of the junction unmatched. The CDR3 contains 16 residues. The receptor's source is an adult woman who had mild COVID-19 (a few samples of this study predate the infection). Cell type and time point are not known. The specimen was PBMCs or a T cell subset sorted from them (not recorded which). The J gene is TRBJ2-1, the V gene TRBV10-3; 13 nucleotides match TRBD2. This CDR3 reads CAISGAAGLAGNEQFF. In DNA, the CDR3 is TGTGCCATCAGTGGGGCAGCGGGACTAGCGGGAAATGAGCAGTTCTTC.